Shown below are 3 T cell receptor beta chains from a single sample sequenced in a study of shared clonotypes between healthy human individuals. Naive-designated CD8 cells lacked CD45RO, were positively enriched for CCR7, and omitted terminally differentiated effector memory CD45RA+ cells. This table comes from immunoSEQ multiplex PCR, and its TCRdb copy is limited to in-frame clones, with some not included. The sample lists about 580,000 clones, 98% occurring once. Sample: naive CD8+ T cells sorted from blood. The source of these receptors is a man aged 25-45 years in good health.

The chain combines TRBV15 with TRBJ1-5, with D uncertain. This CDR3 comprises 13 residues. Germline V gene data show CDR1 as LNHNV and CDR2 as YYDKDF (reference sequence). Trimming took off 8 bases at V and 4 bases at J, with 12 bases between the two ends. CDR3 loop: CATGGDRNQPQHF. As DNA, the CDR3 is TGTGCCACCGGTGGGGATCGAAATCAGCCCCAGCATTTT.

The rearrangement uses TRBV4-3 and TRBJ1-5; 8 bases map to TRBD1. Germline values: CDR1 LGHNA, CDR2 YSLEER. The CDR3 is 15 residues long. The V segment lost 1 base and the J segment 4 bases; nucleotides outside the gene matches: 3. The CDR3 reads CASSQGTGYNQPQHF. The CDR3 nucleotides are TGCGCCAGCAGCCAAGGGACAGGGTATAATCAGCCCCAGCATTTT.

Concerning this clone itself: Other DNA sequences from this sample encode an identical CDR3 as well. This sequence joins TRBV29-1 and TRBJ2-1; D is unresolved. This CDR3 comprises 11 residues. The V and J ends lost 1 base and 5 bases respectively, with 3 bases between them. Looked up from germline, CDR1 is SQVTM and CDR2 is ANQGSEA. Here the CDR3 reads CSVEGNNEQFF. The CDR3 coding sequence is TGCAGCGTTGAAGGGAACAATGAGCAGTTCTTC.